This T cell receptor beta chain derives from a study of T cell changes during pregnancy in multiple sclerosis. CDR1 and CDR2 from the germline V gene are SGHAT and FQNNGV. This CDR3 spans 16 amino acids. The V end lost 7 bases, the J end lost 4 bases, and 23 bases lay between the germline ends. Libraries were prepared by immunoSEQ multiplex PCR; TCRdb keeps only in-frame clonotypes and omits some of them. The sample holds tens of thousands of clones, 80% to 90% seen once. The chain has TRBV11-2 and TRBJ2-7, with D maybe TRBD2 (6 bases). The source is a female donor with multiple sclerosis, enrolled in a pregnancy study. This sample comprised CD8+ T cells from peripheral blood mononuclear cells, obtained in the first trimester of pregnancy. CDR3 sequence reads: CASTTIDGLTRYEQYF. DNA of the CDR3: TGTGCCAGCACCACTATAGATGGACTAACTAGATACGAGCAGTACTTC. Full variable domain (rest looked up from reference TRBV11-2 and TRBJ2-7): EAGVAQSPRYKIIEKRQSVAFWCNPISGHATLYWYQQILGQGPKLLIQFQNNGVVDDSQLPKDRFSAERLKGVDSTLKIQPAKLEDSAVYLCASTTIDGLTRYEQYFGPGTRLTVT.